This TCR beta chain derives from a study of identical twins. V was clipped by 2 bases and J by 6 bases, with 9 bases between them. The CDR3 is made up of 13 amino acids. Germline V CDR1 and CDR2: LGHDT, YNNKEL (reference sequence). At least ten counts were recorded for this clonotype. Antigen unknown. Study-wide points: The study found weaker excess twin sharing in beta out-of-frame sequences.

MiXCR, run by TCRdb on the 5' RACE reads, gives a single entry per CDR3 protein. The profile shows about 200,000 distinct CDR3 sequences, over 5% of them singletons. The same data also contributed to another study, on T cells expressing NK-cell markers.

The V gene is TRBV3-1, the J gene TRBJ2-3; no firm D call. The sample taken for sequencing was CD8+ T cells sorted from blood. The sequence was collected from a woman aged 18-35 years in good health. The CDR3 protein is CASSQPPWDTQYF. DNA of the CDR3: TGTGCCAGCAGCCAACCCCCGTGGGATACGCAGTATTTT.